This TCR beta chain derives from a study of blood T cell repertoires in COVID-19. Study information: The United States, Italy and Spain were the sources of the acute and convalescent COVID-19 samples. From T cells, B-cell-depleted T cells, or PBMCs came the material, which was cDNA or gDNA.

As handled by the study authors: Nucleated cell counts were estimated from reference gene primer amplification. Sequenced by immunoSEQ multiplex PCR; TCRdb stores in-frame clones only, minus some. The DNA was the basis for D and trimming; V, J and clone size are from that table. The top ten hold around 3% of the sample, which has some 260,000 clones, approximately 90% seen once. CDR3 size: 15 residues. The V gene end was trimmed by 3 bases and the J gene end by 6 bases; junction bases not matched to a gene: 6. The germline V gene encodes CDR1 SGHDN and CDR2 FVKESK. The sample taken for sequencing was peripheral blood. The chain employs TRBV14 and TRBJ2-2; 8 bases align to TRBD1. The sequence was obtained from a man in his late teens or twenties with active or convalescent COVID-19. CDR3 amino acids: CASSQFRGPAGELFF. For the CDR3, the DNA is TGTGCCAGCAGCCAGTTCAGGGGGCCGGCCGGGGAGCTGTTTTTT.